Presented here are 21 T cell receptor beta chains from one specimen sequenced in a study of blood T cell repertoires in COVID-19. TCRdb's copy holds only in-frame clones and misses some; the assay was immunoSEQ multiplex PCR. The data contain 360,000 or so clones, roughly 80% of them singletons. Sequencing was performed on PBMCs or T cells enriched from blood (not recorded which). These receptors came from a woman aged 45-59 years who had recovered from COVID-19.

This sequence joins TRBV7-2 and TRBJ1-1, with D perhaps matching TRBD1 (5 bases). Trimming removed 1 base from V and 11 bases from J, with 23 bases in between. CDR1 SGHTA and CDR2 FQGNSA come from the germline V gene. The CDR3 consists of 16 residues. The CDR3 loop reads CASSLEPLTTGFRAFF. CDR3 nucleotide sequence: TGTGCCAGCAGCTTAGAACCCCTTACTACAGGTTTCCGTGCTTTCTTT. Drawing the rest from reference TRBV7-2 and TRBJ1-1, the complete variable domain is GAGVSQSPSNKVTEKGKDVELRCDPISGHTALYWYRQSLGQGLEFLIYFQGNSAPDKSGLPSDRFSAERTGGSVSTLTIQRTQQEDSAVYLCASSLEPLTTGFRAFFGQGTRLTVV.

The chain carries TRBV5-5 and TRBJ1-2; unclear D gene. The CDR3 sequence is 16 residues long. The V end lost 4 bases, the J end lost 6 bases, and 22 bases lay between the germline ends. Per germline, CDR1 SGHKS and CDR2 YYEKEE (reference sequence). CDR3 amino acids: CASSLYSPSLGDGYTF. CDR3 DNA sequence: TGTGCCAGCAGCCTATACAGCCCGTCCTTAGGTGATGGCTACACCTTC.

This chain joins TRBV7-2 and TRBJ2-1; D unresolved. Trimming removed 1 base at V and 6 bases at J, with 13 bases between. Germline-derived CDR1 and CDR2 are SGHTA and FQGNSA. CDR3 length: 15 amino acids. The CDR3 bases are TGTGCCAGCAGCTTAGACAGTTCAGGCTTCAATGAGCAGTTCTTC. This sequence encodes CASSLDSSGFNEQFF.

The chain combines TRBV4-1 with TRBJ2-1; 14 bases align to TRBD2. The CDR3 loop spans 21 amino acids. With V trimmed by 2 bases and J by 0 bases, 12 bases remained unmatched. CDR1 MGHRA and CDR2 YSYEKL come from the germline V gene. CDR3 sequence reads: CASSQISPGLAGASSYNEQFF. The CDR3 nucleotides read TGCGCCAGCAGCCAAATATCGCCGGGACTAGCGGGAGCCAGCTCCTACAATGAGCAGTTCTTC.

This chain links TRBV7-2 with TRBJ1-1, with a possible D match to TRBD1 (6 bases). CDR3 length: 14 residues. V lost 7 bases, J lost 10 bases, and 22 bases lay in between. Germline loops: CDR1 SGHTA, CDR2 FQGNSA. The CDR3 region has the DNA TGTGCCAGCACCCTCCAATCCGGGACAACTTCAGCTTTCTTT. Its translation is CASTLQSGTTSAFF.

CDR3 residues: CASSQDQIILSGNTIYF. CDR3 DNA: TGCGCCAGCAGCCAAGATCAGATCATATTGTCTGGAAACACCATATATTTT. The chain employs TRBV4-3 and TRBJ1-3; D is uncertain. The CDR3 loop spans 17 amino acids. V lost 0 bases, J lost 1 base, and 13 bases lay in between. Looked up from germline, CDR1 is LGHNA and CDR2 is YSLEER.

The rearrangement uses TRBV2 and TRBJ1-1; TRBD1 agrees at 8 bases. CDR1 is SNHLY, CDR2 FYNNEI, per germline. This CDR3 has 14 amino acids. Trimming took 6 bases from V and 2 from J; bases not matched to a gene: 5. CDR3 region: CASSQGQANTEAFF. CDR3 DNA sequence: TGTGCCAGCAGCCAGGGACAGGCAAACACTGAAGCTTTCTTT. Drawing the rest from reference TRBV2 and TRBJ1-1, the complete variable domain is EPEVTQTPSHQVTQMGQEVILRCVPISNHLYFYWYRQILGQKVEFLVSFYNNEISEKSEIFDDQFSVERPDGSNFTLKIRSTKLEDSAMYFCASSQGQANTEAFFGQGTRLTVV.

The CDR3 bases are TGTGCCAGCAGCTTAGGAGGGTTTTTCTCTGGAAACACCATATATTTT. It is translated as CASSLGGFFSGNTIYF. J is TRBJ1-3 and V is TRBV11-3; D not resolved. CDR3 length: 16 amino acids. The V gene's germline CDR1 is SGHNT and CDR2 YENEEA. V gave up 1 base and J gave up 0 bases, with 10 bases separating them.

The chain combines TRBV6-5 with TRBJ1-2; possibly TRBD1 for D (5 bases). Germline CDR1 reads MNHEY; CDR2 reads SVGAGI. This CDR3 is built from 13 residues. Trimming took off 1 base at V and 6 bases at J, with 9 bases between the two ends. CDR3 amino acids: CASSYFRQHGYTF. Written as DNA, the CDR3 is TGTGCCAGCAGTTACTTCAGACAGCATGGCTACACCTTC.

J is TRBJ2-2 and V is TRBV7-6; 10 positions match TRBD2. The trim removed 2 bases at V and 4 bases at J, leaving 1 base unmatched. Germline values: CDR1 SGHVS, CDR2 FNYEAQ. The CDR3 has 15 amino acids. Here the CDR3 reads CASSLLAGGTGELFF. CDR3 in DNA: TGTGCCAGCAGCTTATTAGCGGGAGGCACCGGGGAGCTGTTTTTT.

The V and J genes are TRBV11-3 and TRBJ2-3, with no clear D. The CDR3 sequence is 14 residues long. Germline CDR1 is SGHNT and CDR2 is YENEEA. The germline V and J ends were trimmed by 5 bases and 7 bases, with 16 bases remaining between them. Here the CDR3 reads CASSPKTGVHTQYF. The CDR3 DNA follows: TGTGCCAGCAGCCCGAAAACCGGAGTACATACGCAGTATTTT.

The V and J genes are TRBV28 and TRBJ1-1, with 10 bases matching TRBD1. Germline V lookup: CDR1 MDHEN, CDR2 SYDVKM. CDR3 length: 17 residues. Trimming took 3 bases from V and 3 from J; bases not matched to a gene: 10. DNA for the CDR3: TGTGCCAGCAGTTTGGGGGGACAGGGGCCGAGGGACACTGAAGCTTTCTTT. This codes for CASSLGGQGPRDTEAFF.

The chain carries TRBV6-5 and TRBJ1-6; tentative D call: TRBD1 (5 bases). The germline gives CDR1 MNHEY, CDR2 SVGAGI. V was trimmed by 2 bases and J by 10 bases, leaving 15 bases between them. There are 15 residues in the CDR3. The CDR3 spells CASSYKGASKSPLHF. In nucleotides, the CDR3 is TGTGCCAGCAGTTACAAAGGGGCCTCTAAATCACCCCTCCACTTT.

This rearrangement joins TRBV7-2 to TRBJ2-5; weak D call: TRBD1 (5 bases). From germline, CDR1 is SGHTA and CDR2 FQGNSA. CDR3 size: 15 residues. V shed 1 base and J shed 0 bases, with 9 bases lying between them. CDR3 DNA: TGTGCCAGCAGCTTAGACGGCAGGGACCAAGAGACCCAGTACTTC. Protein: CASSLDGRDQETQYF.

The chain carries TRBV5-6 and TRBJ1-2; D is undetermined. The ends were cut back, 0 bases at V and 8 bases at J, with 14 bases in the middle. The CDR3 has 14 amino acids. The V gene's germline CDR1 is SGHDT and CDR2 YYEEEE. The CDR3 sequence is CASSLEEGLYGYTF. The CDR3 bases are TGTGCCAGCAGCTTGGAAGAGGGTCTCTACGGCTACACCTTC.

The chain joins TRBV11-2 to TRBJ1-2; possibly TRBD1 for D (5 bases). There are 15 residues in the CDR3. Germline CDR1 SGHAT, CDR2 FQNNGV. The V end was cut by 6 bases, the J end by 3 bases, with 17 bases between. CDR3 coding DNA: TGTGCCAGCAGTGGGGCGGCGAGCTCCTACTATGGCTACACCTTC. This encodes CASSGAASSYYGYTF. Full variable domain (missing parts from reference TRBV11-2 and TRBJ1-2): EAGVAQSPRYKIIEKRQSVAFWCNPISGHATLYWYQQILGQGPKLLIQFQNNGVVDDSQLPKDRFSAERLKGVDSTLKIQPAKLEDSAVYLCASSGAASSYYGYTFGSGTRLTVV.

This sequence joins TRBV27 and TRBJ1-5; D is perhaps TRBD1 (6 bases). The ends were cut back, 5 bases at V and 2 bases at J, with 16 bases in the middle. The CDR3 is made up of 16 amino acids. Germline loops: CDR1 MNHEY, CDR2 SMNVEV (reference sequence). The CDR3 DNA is TGTGCCAGCAGTCCCCACACAGGGAATGGCAATCAGCCCCAGCATTTT. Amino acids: CASSPHTGNGNQPQHF.

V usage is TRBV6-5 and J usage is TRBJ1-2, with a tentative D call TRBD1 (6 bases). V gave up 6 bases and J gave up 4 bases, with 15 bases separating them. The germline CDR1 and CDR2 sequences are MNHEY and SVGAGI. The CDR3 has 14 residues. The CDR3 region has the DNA TGTGCCAGCAGCTTCCGGGACAAGGGCTATGGCTACACCTTC. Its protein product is CASSFRDKGYGYTF.

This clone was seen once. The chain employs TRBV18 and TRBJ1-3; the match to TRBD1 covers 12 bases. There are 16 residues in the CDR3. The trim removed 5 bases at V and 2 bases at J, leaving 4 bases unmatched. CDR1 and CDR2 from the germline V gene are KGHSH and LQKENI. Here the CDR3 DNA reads TGTGCCAGCTCATCCGGGACAGGGGGCACTGGAAACACCATATATTTT. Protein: CASSSGTGGTGNTIYF.

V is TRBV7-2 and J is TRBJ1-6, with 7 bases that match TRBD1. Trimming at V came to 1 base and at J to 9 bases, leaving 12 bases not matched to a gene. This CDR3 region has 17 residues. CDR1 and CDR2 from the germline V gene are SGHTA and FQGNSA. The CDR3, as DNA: TGTGCCAGCAGCTTAGATGGTGTGCGACAGGGTGGTTCACCCCTCCACTTT. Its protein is CASSLDGVRQGGSPLHF. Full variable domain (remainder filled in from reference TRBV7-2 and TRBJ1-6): GAGVSQSPSNKVTEKGKDVELRCDPISGHTALYWYRQSLGQGLEFLIYFQGNSAPDKSGLPSDRFSAERTGGSVSTLTIQRTQQEDSAVYLCASSLDGVRQGGSPLHFGNGTRLTVT.

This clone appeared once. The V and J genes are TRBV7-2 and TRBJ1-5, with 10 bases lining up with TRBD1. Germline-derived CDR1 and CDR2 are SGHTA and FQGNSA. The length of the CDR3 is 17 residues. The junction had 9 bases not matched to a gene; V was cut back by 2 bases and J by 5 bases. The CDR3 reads CASSLKGAGTGDQPQHF. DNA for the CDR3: TGTGCCAGCAGCTTAAAAGGAGCCGGGACAGGGGATCAGCCCCAGCATTTT.